The T cell receptor (beta chain) under discussion was sequenced for a study of control samples from healthy donors and cancer patients. Looked up from germline, CDR1 is SNHLY and CDR2 is FYNNEI. This CDR3 is built from 15 residues. V was clipped by 6 bases and J by 4 bases; unmatched bases: 9. The repertoire was sequenced with immunoSEQ multiplex PCR; TCRdb's copy has only in-frame clones and lacks some. Of some 130,000 clones listed, about nine tenths were seen once; the top ten hold around 11%. This clone was observed a single time. The sequence came from a man younger than 40 in good health. The specimen was blood. The chain has TRBV2 and TRBJ2-1; 7 positions match TRBD1. The CDR3 sequence is CASRPDRAPYNEQFF. Written as DNA, the CDR3 is TGTGCCAGCAGACCCGACAGGGCGCCGTACAATGAGCAGTTCTTC.